The clone carrying this TCR beta chain was seen more than once but under ten times. Its target is unknown. The sample is drawn from a study of CD8 T cells in ankylosing spondylitis. Study-level results: Within peripheral blood, clones linked to disease were CD8+ and relatively rare. Disease-associated clones were reportedly significantly overrepresented in matched ankylosing spondylitis synovial fluid. For ankylosing spondylitis blood, a TCR beta motif of several highly homologous variants appeared characteristic.

Germline V gene sequence: CDR1 ENHRY, CDR2 SYGVKD. The CDR3 has 17 residues. The ends lost 2 bases at V and 4 bases at J; junction bases unmatched: 12. Making use of molecular barcodes, quantitative 5'-RACE generated TCR beta libraries. A single record per CDR3 protein comes from TCRdb applying MiXCR to the 5' RACE reads. The sample includes 250,000 or so distinct CDR3 sequences, roughly 25% of them seen just once. This chain connects TRBV10-3 to TRBJ2-3; TRBD2 agrees at 7 bases. Source material: blood, either unsorted or a sorted T cell fraction (not recorded which). This TCR derives from a male donor with ankylosing spondylitis or in good health (not recorded which). CDR3 bases: TGTGCCATCAGTGAGAGCAAAAGGGAGGGGAACCCAGATACGCAGTATTTT. This encodes CAISESKREGNPDTQYF.